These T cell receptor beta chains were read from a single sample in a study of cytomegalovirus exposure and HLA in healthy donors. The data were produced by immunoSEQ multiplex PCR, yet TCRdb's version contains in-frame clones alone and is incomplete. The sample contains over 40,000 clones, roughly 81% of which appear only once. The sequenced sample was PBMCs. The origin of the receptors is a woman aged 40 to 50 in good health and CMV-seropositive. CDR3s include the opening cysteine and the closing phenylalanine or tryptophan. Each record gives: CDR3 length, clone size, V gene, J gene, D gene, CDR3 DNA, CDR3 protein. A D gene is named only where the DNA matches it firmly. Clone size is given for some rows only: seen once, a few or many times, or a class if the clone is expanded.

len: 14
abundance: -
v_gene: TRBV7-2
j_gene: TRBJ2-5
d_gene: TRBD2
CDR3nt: TGTGCCAGCAGCTCGGGACTAGCGGGAGAGACCCAGTACTTC
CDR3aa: CASSSGLAGETQYF

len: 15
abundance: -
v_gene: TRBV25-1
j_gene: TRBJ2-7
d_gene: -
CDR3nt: TGTGCCAGCAGTGAAAGCGCGGGCGTGCGGTACGAGCAGTACTTC
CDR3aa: CASSESAGVRYEQYF

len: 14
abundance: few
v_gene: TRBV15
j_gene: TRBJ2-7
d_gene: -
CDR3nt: TGTGCCACCAGTCCAGACCCGGAGACCCACATAAAAAGATTC
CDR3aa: CATSPDPETHIKRF

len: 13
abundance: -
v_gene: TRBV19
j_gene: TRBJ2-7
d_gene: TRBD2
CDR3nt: TGTGCCAGTAGTATGACTAGCGCCTACGAGCAGTACTTC
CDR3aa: CASSMTSAYEQYF

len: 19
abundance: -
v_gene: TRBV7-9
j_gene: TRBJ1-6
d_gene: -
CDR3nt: TGTGCCAGCAGCTCGAACTCCAGGACATCCTTTACCTATAATTCACCCCTCCACTTT
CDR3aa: CASSSNSRTSFTYNSPLHF

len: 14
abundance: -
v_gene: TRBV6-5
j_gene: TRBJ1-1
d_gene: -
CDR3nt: TGTGCCAGCAGTCCCAGCAGGGGCCTCACTGAAGCTTTCTTT
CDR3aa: CASSPSRGLTEAFF

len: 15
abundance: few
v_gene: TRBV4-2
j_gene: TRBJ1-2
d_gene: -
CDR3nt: TGTGCCAGCAGCCCGGGGGTGTCCAAGAACTATGGCTACACCTTC
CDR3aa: CASSPGVSKNYGYTF

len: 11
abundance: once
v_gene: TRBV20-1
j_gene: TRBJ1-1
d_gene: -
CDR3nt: TGCAGTGTGGGGGGAGGGCTGGAAGCTTTCTTT
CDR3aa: CSVGGGLEAFF

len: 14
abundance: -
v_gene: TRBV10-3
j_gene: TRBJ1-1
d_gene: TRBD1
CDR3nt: TGTGCCATCAGTACGGGACAGGGGAGAACTGAAGCTTTCTTT
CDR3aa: CAISTGQGRTEAFF

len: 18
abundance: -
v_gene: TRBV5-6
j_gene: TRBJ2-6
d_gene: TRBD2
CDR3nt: TGTGCCAGCAGCCTCGACCCGGGAGGACGGTCTGGGGCCAACGTCCTGACTTTC
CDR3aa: CASSLDPGGRSGANVLTF

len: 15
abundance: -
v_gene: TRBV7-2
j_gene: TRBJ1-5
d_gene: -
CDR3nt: TGTGCCAGCAGCCCTCGGACAGTGAGCAATCAGCCCCAGCATTTT
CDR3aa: CASSPRTVSNQPQHF

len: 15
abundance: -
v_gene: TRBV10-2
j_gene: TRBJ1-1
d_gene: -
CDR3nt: TGCGCCAGCAGTGAGAGAGCCACGGGGAACACTGAAGCTTTCTTT
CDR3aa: CASSERATGNTEAFF

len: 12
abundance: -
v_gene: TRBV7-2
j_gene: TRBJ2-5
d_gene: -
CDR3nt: TGTGCCAGCAGCTTAAAGGGGGAGACCCAGTACTTC
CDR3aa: CASSLKGETQYF

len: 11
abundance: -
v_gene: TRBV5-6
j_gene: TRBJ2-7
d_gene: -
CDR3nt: TGTGCCAGCAGCTCGAGCGAAAATCAGTACTTC
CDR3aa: CASSSSENQYF

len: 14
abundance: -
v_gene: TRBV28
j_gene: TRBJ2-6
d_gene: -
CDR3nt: TGTGCCAGCAGTTTCCGCTCTGGGGCCAACGTCCTGACTTTC
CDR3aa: CASSFRSGANVLTF

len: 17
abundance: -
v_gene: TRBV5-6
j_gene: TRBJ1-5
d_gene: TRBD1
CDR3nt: TGTGCCAGCAGCGTAAGGCCGGGACAGGGATACAATCAGCCCCAGCATTTT
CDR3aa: CASSVRPGQGYNQPQHF

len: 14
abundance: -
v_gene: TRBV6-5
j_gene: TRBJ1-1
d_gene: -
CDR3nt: TGTGCCAGCAGGTCTGGGACACTGAACACTGAAGCTTTCTTT
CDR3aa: CASRSGTLNTEAFF

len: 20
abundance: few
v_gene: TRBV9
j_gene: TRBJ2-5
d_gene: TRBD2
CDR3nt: TGTGCCAGCAGCGTAATAGAAGCGGGGGCCTTAGGGGGGTACCAAGAGACCCAGTACTTC
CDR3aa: CASSVIEAGALGGYQETQYF

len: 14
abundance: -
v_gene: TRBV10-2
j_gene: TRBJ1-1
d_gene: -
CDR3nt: TGCGCCAGCACCAGGACACAGATGAACACTGAAGCCTTCTTT
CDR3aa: CASTRTQMNTEAFF

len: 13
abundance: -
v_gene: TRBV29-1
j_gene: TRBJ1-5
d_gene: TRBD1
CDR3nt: TGCAGCGTGGGACAGGGGGGGGATCAGCCCCAGCATTTT
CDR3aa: CSVGQGGDQPQHF

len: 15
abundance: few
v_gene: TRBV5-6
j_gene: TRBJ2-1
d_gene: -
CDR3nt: TGTGCCAGCACCCGGGCGGGGGCTTCCTACAATGAGCAGTTCTTC
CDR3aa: CASTRAGASYNEQFF

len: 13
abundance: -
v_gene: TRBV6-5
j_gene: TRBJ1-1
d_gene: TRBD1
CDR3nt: TGTGCCAGCAGACAAGGACAGGGTCCTTTTGCTTTCTTT
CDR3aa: CASRQGQGPFAFF

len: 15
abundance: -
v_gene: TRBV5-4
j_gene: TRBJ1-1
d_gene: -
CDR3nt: TGTGCCAGCAGCCCTGACTCGGGACACAACACTGAAGCTTTCTTT
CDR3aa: CASSPDSGHNTEAFF

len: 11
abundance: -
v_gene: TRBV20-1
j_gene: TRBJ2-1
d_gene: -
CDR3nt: TGCAGTGCTACCAGGGGCGGAGAGCAGTTCTTC
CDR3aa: CSATRGGEQFF

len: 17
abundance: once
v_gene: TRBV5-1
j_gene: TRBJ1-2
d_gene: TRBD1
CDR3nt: TGCGCCAGCAGCTTGCAAGGGGGCCTTTCCGGAGACTATGGCTACACCTTC
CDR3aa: CASSLQGGLSGDYGYTF

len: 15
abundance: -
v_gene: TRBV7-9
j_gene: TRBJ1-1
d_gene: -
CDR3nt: TGTGCCAGCAGCTTAATCGGGTCGAAGAACACTGAAGCTTTCTTT
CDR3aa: CASSLIGSKNTEAFF

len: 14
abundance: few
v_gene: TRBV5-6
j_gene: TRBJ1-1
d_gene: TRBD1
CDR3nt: TGTGCCAGCAGCGGGACAGGGAGGAACACTGAAGCTTTCTTT
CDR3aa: CASSGTGRNTEAFF

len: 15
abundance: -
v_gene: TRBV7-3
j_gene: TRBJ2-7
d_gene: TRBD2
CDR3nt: TGTGCCAGCAGCTCAAAGCCGGGACTAGCGGCCGAGCAGTACTTC
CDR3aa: CASSSKPGLAAEQYF

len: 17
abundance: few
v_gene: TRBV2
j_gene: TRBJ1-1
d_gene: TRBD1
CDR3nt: TGTGCCAGCACCGCATCGGTGACAGGGGGCAGGGACACTGAAGCTTTCTTT
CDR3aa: CASTASVTGGRDTEAFF

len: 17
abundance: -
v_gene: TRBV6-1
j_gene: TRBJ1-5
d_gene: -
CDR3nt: TGTGCCAGCAGTGAAAGGGGCAAGGTACAGTACAATCAGCCCCAGCATTTT
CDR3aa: CASSERGKVQYNQPQHF

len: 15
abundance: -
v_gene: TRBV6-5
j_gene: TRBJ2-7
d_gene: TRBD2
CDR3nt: TGTGCCAGCAACATGGCGGGGGGGATTTCCTACGAGCAGTACTTC
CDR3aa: CASNMAGGISYEQYF

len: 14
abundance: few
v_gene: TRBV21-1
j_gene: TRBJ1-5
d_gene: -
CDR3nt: TGTGCCAGCCACCCCGGGACAGAGAATCAGCCCCAGCATTTT
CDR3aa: CASHPGTENQPQHF

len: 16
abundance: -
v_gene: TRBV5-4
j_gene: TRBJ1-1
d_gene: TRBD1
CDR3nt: TGTGCCAGCAGCGGAACAGGGGGCGCAGGGGAAACTGAAGCTTTCTTT
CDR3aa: CASSGTGGAGETEAFF

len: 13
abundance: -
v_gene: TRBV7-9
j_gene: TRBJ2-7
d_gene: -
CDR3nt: TGTGCCAGCAGCTTAGCCCCCCTCTATGAGCAGTACTTC
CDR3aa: CASSLAPLYEQYF

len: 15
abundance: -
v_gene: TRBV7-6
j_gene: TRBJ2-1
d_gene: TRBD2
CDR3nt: TGTGCCAGCAGCCCAGGGACTAGCGGGCAATGGGAGCAGTTCTTC
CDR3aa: CASSPGTSGQWEQFF

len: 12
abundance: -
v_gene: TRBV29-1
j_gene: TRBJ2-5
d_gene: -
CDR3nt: TGCAGCGTCACCGCCCGCGGGGAGACCCAGTACTTC
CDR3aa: CSVTARGETQYF

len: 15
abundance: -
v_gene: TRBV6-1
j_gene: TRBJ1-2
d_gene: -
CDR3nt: TGTGCCAGCAGTCAGCCACAGGGACACAGCTATGGCTACACCTTC
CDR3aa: CASSQPQGHSYGYTF